The clone carrying this TCR beta chain was observed many times. The time point here: pre-sensitization, week 0. The sample's treatment: therapeutic diphenylcyclopropenone sensitization with weekly scalp DPC. This entry comes from a study of human T cells and chemical hapten exposure. TCRdb processed the RACE reads anew with MiXCR; each CDR3 protein has one entry. Of roughly 38,000 distinct CDR3 sequences in the sample, 7.5% to 8% were seen once. The receptor's source is a woman aged 45-60 years with alopecia areata. Some clones in this sample may be carry-over from other donors' samples. This specimen was whole blood, taken in connection with sensitization to the hapten diphenylcyclopropenone (DPC).

CDR3 sequence reads: CASSRRTESSYEQYF. The CDR3 region has the DNA TGTGCCAGCAGCCGCAGGACGGAGAGCTCCTACGAGCAGTACTTC. V usage is TRBV7-2 and J usage is TRBJ2-7; D is unresolved. Trimming took 5 bases from V and 0 from J, leaving 14 bases between them. This CDR3 comprises 15 residues. CDR1 and CDR2 from the germline V gene are SGHTA and FQGNSA.